This note documents a single T cell receptor (beta chain) sequence. Its cognate antigen is unknown. This record belongs to a study of cytotoxic CD8 clonotypes in ibrutinib-treated CLL. Study background: Patients attained approximately 24 partial and 2 complete responses; at median about 74 months, around 15 remained remitted while 12 progressed.

Measured with immunoSEQ multiplex PCR; TCRdb has only the in-frame clones, and not every one. The table shows around 150,000 clones, with 80% occurring only once. Germline V CDR1 and CDR2: SNHLY, FYNNEI. Trimming took 3 bases from V and 6 from J; bases not matched to a gene: 10. The length of the CDR3 is 15 residues. Findings and caveats of the study: At progression, clonality fell back toward baseline after rising at ibrutinib response. Public clonotypes were rare and shrank or held steady on treatment. Circulating CD8+ T-cell counts were tracked by baseline clonality, which exceeded that of age-matched healthy donors.

The chain uses TRBV2 and TRBJ2-7, with 8 bases lining up with TRBD2. The sample was PBMCs, taken after 36 months of ibrutinib treatment. The TCR was taken from a human donor with chronic lymphocytic leukemia. The CDR3 loop reads CASSDSSGRSGEQYF. CDR3 sequence (DNA): TGTGCCAGCAGTGACTCGAGCGGGAGAAGCGGCGAGCAGTACTTC.